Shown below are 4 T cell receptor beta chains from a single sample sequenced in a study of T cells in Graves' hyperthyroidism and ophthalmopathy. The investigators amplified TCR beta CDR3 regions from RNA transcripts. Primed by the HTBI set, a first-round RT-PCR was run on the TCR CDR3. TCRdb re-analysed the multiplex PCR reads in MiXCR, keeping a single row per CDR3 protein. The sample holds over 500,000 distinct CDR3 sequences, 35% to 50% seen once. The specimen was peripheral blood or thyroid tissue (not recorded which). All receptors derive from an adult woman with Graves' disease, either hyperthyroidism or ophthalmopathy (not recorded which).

CDR3 DNA sequence: TGTGCCAGCAGCTTGGGCATGAACACTGGAGGGGAGACCCAGTACTTC. This encodes CASSLGMNTGGETQYF. J is TRBJ2-5 and V is TRBV11-3, with TRBD2 as a possible D gene (6 bases). Germline V lookup: CDR1 SGHNT, CDR2 YENEEA. Trimming removed 3 bases from V and 5 bases from J, with 19 bases in between. The CDR3 is 16 residues long.

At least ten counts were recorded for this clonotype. CDR3 protein: CASSFFDRGYEAFF. The CDR3, as DNA: TGTGCCAGTAGTTTCTTCGACAGGGGCTATGAAGCTTTCTTT. The chain links TRBV19 to TRBJ1-1; 8 bases are shared with TRBD1. Germline CDR1 and CDR2: LNHDA and SQIVND (reference sequence). V was clipped by 5 bases and J by 7 bases; unmatched bases: 9. This CDR3 has 14 residues.

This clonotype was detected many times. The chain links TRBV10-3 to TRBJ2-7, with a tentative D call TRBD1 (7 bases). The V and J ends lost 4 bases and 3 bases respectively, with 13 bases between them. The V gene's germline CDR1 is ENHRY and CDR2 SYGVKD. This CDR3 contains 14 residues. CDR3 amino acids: CAISAGQGGYEQYF. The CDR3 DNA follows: TGTGCCATCAGTGCTGGGCAGGGGGGCTACGAGCAGTACTTC.

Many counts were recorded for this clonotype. CDR3 nucleotides: TGTGCCAGCAGCTTAAGTTTCGCGGAGCCCCAGCATTTT. It translates to CASSLSFAEPQHF. V is TRBV11-2 and J is TRBJ1-5; D gene unclear. V was shortened by 2 bases and J by 8 bases, with 10 bases between the two germline ends. CDR1 is SGHAT and CDR2 is FQNNGV in the germline V gene. The CDR3 contains 13 residues.